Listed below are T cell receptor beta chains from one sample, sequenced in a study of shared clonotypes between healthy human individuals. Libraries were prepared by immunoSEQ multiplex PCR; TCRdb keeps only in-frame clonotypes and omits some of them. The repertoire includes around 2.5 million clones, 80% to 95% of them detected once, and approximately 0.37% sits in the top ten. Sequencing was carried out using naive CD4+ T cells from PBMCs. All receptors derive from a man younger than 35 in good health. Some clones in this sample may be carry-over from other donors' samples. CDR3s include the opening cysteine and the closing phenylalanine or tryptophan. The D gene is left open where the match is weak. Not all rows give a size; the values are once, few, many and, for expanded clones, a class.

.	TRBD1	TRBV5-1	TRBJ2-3	CASRDRGLTDTQYF	TGCGCCAGCCGGGACAGGGGGCTCACAGATACGCAGTATTTT
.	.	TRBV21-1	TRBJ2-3	CASSRGTDTQYF	TGTGCCAGCAGCCGGGGTACAGATACGCAGTATTTT
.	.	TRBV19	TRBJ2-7	CASSVQNPYYEQYF	TGTGCCAGTAGTGTACAAAACCCTTACTACGAGCAGTACTTC
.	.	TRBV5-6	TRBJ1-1	CASSLLWQNTEAFF	TGTGCCAGCAGCTTACTTTGGCAGAACACTGAAGCTTTCTTT
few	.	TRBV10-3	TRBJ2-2	CAIARANTGELFF	TGTGCCATCGCTAGAGCGAACACCGGGGAGCTGTTTTTT
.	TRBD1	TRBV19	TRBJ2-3	CASSTRQGATDTQYF	TGTGCCAGTAGTACCCGACAGGGGGCTACAGATACGCAGTATTTT
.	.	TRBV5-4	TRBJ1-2	CASSKESGSYGYTF	TGTGCCAGCAGTAAGGAGTCGGGATCCTATGGCTACACCTTC
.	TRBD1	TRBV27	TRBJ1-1	CASSSVRGVVAFF	TGTGCCAGCAGTTCGGTCAGGGGGGTGGTCGCTTTCTTT
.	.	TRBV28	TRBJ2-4	CASSLAGIRDKNIQYF	TGTGCCAGCAGTTTAGCGGGAATCCGGGACAAAAACATTCAGTACTTC
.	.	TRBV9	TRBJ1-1	CASSVIEGRTEAFF	TGTGCCAGCAGCGTTATAGAGGGGCGGACTGAAGCTTTCTTT
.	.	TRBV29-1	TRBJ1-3	CSVVLLMGGDSGNTIYF	TGCAGCGTTGTTCTGTTAATGGGTGGTGACTCTGGAAACACCATATATTTT
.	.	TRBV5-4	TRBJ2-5	CASSGGLASALETQYF	TGTGCCAGCAGCGGGGGACTCGCCTCTGCCCTGGAGACCCAGTACTTC
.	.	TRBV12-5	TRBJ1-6	CASGLQGNSPLHF	TGTGCTAGTGGTTTGCAGGGTAATTCACCCCTCCACTTT
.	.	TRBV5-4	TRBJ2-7	CASSLYGSFSPYEQYF	TGTGCCAGCAGCTTATACGGGTCATTTTCCCCCTACGAGCAGTACTTC
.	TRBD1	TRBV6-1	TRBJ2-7	CASSERDRLFYEQYF	TGTGCCAGCAGTGAACGGGACAGGCTCTTCTACGAGCAGTACTTC
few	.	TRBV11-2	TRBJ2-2	CASSLEAPYTGELFF	TGTGCCAGCAGCTTAGAAGCACCATACACCGGGGAGCTGTTTTTT
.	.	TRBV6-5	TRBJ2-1	CASSGPGGSYNEQFF	TGTGCCAGCAGCGGACCCGGGGGCTCCTACAATGAGCAGTTCTTC
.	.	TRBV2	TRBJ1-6	CATRLDSLNNSPLHF	TGTGCCACCCGCCTGGACAGCCTGAATAATTCACCCCTCCACTTT
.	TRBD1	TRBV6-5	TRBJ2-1	CASSSLPGGAYNEQFF	TGTGCCAGCAGTTCACTCCCAGGGGGCGCCTACAATGAGCAGTTCTTC
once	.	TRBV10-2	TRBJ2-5	CASSESVGLQETQYF	TGCGCCAGCAGTGAGTCGGTGGGGCTCCAAGAGACCCAGTACTTC
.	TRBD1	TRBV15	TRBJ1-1	CATSSRTGVNTEAFF	TGTGCCACCAGCAGCCGGACAGGGGTGAACACTGAAGCTTTCTTT
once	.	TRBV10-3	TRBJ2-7	CATRGIVRDEQYF	TGTGCCACCAGAGGGATAGTTCGAGACGAGCAGTACTTC
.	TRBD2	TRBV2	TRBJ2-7	CASSLTQLAGGFSYEQYF	TGTGCCAGCAGTCTTACACAACTCGCCGGGGGGTTCTCCTACGAGCAGTACTTC
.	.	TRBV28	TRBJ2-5	CASSLRGVGQETQYF	TGTGCCAGCAGTTTGAGGGGGGTGGGTCAAGAGACCCAGTACTTC
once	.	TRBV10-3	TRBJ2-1	CAISEGRAYEQFF	TGTGCCATCAGTGAGGGCAGGGCCTATGAGCAGTTCTTC
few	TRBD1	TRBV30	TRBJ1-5	CAWSQDRGNQPQHF	TGTGCCTGGAGTCAAGACAGGGGCAATCAGCCCCAGCATTTT
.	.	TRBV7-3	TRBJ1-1	CASSSGRNTEAFF	TGTGCCAGCAGCTCGGGGAGGAACACTGAAGCTTTCTTT
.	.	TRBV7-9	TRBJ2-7	CASSALYEQYF	TGTGCCAGCAGCGCATTATACGAGCAGTACTTC
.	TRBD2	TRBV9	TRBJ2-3	CASSVVSLAGGADTQYF	TGTGCCAGCAGCGTAGTCTCACTAGCGGGAGGAGCAGATACGCAGTATTTT
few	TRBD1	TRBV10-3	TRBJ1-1	CAISRQGSMNTEAFF	TGTGCCATCAGTCGACAGGGGTCCATGAACACTGAAGCTTTCTTT
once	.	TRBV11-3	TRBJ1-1	CASSQYAGMSAFF	TGTGCCAGCAGCCAATATGCTGGGATGTCAGCTTTCTTT
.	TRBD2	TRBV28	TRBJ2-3	CASSRTSGENPDTQYF	TGTGCCAGCAGTAGAACTAGCGGGGAGAACCCAGATACGCAGTATTTT
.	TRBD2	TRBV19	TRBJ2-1	CASSIVTSGSNEQFF	TGTGCCAGTAGTATAGTCACTAGCGGGAGCAACGAGCAGTTCTTC
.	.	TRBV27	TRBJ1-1	CASSRRGNTEAFF	TGTGCCAGCAGTCGACGGGGGAACACTGAAGCTTTCTTT
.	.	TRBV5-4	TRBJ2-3	CASSATSGPDTQYF	TGTGCCAGCAGCGCCACGTCCGGCCCAGATACGCAGTATTTT
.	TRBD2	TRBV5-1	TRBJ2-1	CASSLVSGRGNEQFF	TGCGCCAGCAGCTTGGTTAGCGGGAGGGGAAATGAGCAGTTCTTC
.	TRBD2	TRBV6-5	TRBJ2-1	CASSYTSGRPTEQFF	TGTGCCAGCAGTTACACTAGCGGGAGGCCTACTGAGCAGTTCTTC
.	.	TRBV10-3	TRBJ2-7	CAISESGGDYEQYF	TGTGCCATCAGTGAGTCGGGGGGAGACTACGAGCAGTACTTC
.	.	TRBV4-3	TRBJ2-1	CASSQDWFSSSYNEQFF	TGCGCCAGCAGCCAAGATTGGTTCTCGAGCTCCTACAATGAGCAGTTCTTC
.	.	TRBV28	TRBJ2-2	CASNLWRLGNTGELFF	TGTGCCAGCAACCTTTGGAGACTTGGTAACACCGGGGAGCTGTTTTTT
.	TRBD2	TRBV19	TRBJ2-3	CASSIVSLAGDADTQYF	TGTGCCAGTAGTATAGTCTCCCTAGCGGGAGATGCAGATACGCAGTATTTT
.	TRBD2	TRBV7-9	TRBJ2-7	CASSLVSPFGSGDSYEQYF	TGTGCCAGCAGCTTAGTTTCCCCTTTTGGTAGCGGGGACTCCTACGAGCAGTACTTC